This is a list of T cell receptor beta chains from one sample in a study of control samples from healthy donors and cancer patients. Sequenced by immunoSEQ multiplex PCR; TCRdb stores in-frame clones only, minus some. The sample has about 59,000 clones; 92% are singletons. Material: PBMCs. These receptors were taken from a man in his forties or fifties with colorectal cancer. Both conserved end residues are part of each CDR3. The D gene is left open where the match is weak. Not all rows give a size; the values are once, few, many and, for expanded clones, a class.

CDR3 length	V gene	J gene	clone size	D gene	CDR3 protein	CDR3 DNA
16	TRBV7-6	TRBJ2-7	.	.	CASSLGPRGAAYEQYF	TGTGCCAGCAGCTTAGGCCCCCGCGGCGCTGCCTACGAGCAGTACTTC
12	TRBV12-3/TRBV12-4	TRBJ1-6	few	TRBD1	CASRGQVPPLHF	TGTGCCAGCAGAGGACAGGTTCCACCCCTCCACTTT
15	TRBV5-4	TRBJ1-1	.	TRBD1	CASSSRRGGDTEAFF	TGTGCCAGCAGCTCACGCAGGGGGGGAGACACTGAAGCTTTCTTT
12	TRBV6-5	TRBJ1-2	.	.	CASSGSNYGYTF	TGTGCCAGCAGCGGCAGTAACTATGGCTACACCTTC
14	TRBV5-6	TRBJ1-2	once	.	CASSLSQGFWGYTF	TGTGCCAGCAGCTTGAGCCAGGGGTTTTGGGGCTACACCTTC
14	TRBV30	TRBJ2-1	.	TRBD2	CAWSTGRGVNEQFF	TGTGCCTGGAGTACGGGCCGGGGGGTCAATGAGCAGTTCTTC
14	TRBV27	TRBJ1-5	.	.	CASRSQGLNQPQHF	TGTGCCAGCAGGTCCCAGGGGCTCAATCAGCCCCAGCATTTT
15	TRBV6-2/TRBV6-3	TRBJ2-6	.	TRBD1	CASSGQGTGANVLTF	TGTGCCAGCAGTGGACAGGGTACTGGGGCCAACGTCCTGACTTTC
15	TRBV9	TRBJ2-3	.	TRBD1	CASSSSGTGTDTQYF	TGTGCCAGCAGCTCCTCCGGGACAGGCACAGATACGCAGTATTTT
15	TRBV5-4	TRBJ1-2	.	TRBD1	CASSRRDRTLDGYTF	TGTGCCAGCAGCCGGCGGGACAGAACACTCGATGGCTACACCTTC
11	TRBV29-1	TRBJ1-1	.	.	CSGTGNTEAFF	TGCAGCGGTACAGGGAACACTGAAGCTTTCTTT
13	TRBV12-3/TRBV12-4	TRBJ1-2	.	TRBD1	CASSRTGEGGYTF	TGTGCCAGCAGTCGTACAGGGGAAGGTGGCTACACCTTC
18	TRBV30	TRBJ1-3	.	.	CAWRRQGKGESSGNTIYF	TGTGCCTGGAGAAGGCAGGGAAAGGGGGAGAGCTCTGGAAACACCATATATTTT
19	TRBV6-2/TRBV6-3	TRBJ2-1	.	TRBD2	CASSHGLAGGVSSYNEQFF	TGTGCCAGCAGTCACGGACTAGCGGGGGGGGTGAGCTCCTACAATGAGCAGTTCTTC
16	TRBV3-1/TRBV3-2	TRBJ2-7	once	.	CASSPLAVGAHYEQYF	TGTGCCAGCAGCCCCTTGGCGGTGGGGGCCCACTACGAGCAGTACTTC
15	TRBV5-1	TRBJ2-7	.	TRBD1	CASSSQTGGPGEQYF	TGCGCCAGCAGCTCTCAGACAGGGGGACCGGGCGAGCAGTACTTC
14	TRBV6-4	TRBJ1-6	.	.	CASSDTLGNSPLHF	TGTGCCAGCAGTGACACCCTGGGGAATTCACCCCTCCACTTT
12	TRBV19	TRBJ1-3	.	.	CATRDQGNTIYF	TGTGCCACCCGGGATCAGGGAAACACCATATATTTT
15	TRBV5-4	TRBJ1-2	.	.	CASRIRQPANYGYTF	TGTGCCAGCAGGATCCGACAGCCCGCTAACTATGGCTACACCTTC
15	TRBV9	TRBJ2-5	.	.	CASSASQRGGETQYF	TGTGCCAGCAGCGCCTCTCAGAGAGGTGGAGAGACCCAGTACTTC
17	TRBV11-2	TRBJ2-1	.	.	CASSRDNRGGGINEQFF	TGTGCCAGCAGCCGGGACAATCGGGGAGGGGGAATCAATGAGCAGTTCTTC
17	TRBV7-2	TRBJ2-5	.	.	CASSSPLSRVREEAQYF	TGTGCCAGCAGCTCGCCATTGTCCCGAGTGAGGGAAGAGGCCCAGTACTTC
16	TRBV7-6	TRBJ1-4	.	.	CASSLRQFATNEKLFF	TGTGCCAGCAGCTTACGGCAGTTTGCAACTAATGAAAAACTGTTTTTT
14	TRBV6-5	TRBJ1-1	.	TRBD1	CASRINPGQGESFF	TGTGCCAGCAGGATAAACCCGGGACAGGGGGAATCTTTCTTT
15	TRBV21-1	TRBJ2-7	.	.	CASSKARDRYEGQYF	TGTGCCAGCAGCAAGGCCCGGGACAGGTACGAGGGGCAGTACTTC
17	TRBV6-2/TRBV6-3	TRBJ2-1	.	.	CASSPLTTTSSYNEQFF	TGTGCCAGCAGTCCCCTAACCACGACAAGCTCCTACAATGAGCAGTTCTTC
16	TRBV19	TRBJ1-1	.	.	CASSPEGLDRRGEAFF	TGTGCCAGTAGTCCCGAGGGCTTAGACAGGCGCGGTGAAGCTTTCTTT
15	TRBV18	TRBJ2-1	.	TRBD1	CASSPATGGPNEQFF	TGTGCCAGCTCACCTGCAACAGGGGGCCCGAATGAGCAGTTCTTC
13	TRBV9	TRBJ1-1	.	.	CASTRQLHTEAFF	TGTGCCAGCACTAGGCAGCTACACACTGAAGCTTTCTTT
16	TRBV5-4	TRBJ2-7	.	TRBD2	CASASGGAPNSYEQYF	TGTGCCAGCGCTAGCGGGGGGGCGCCGAACTCCTACGAGCAGTACTTC
14	TRBV7-2	TRBJ2-2	.	.	CASSLTTNTGELFF	TGTGCCAGCTCTTTGACAACGAACACCGGGGAGCTGTTTTTT
16	TRBV4-2	TRBJ1-1	.	TRBD1	CASSPTNTGAVTEAFF	TGTGCCAGCAGCCCTACAAACACAGGGGCGGTCACTGAAGCTTTCTTT
15	TRBV6-1	TRBJ2-7	.	.	CASSERGGGDYEQYF	TGTGCCAGCAGTGAGCGTGGAGGGGGGGACTACGAGCAGTACTTC
12	TRBV7-8	TRBJ1-5	.	.	CASSPTDQPQHF	TGTGCCAGCAGCCCCACCGACCAGCCCCAGCATTTT
12	TRBV3-1/TRBV3-2	TRBJ2-1	.	.	CASSQATGEEFF	TGTGCCAGCAGCCAAGCAACAGGGGAGGAGTTCTTC
14	TRBV27	TRBJ2-7	.	TRBD1	CASSTQGANYEQYF	TGTGCCAGCAGTACCCAGGGGGCGAACTACGAGCAGTACTTC
15	TRBV2	TRBJ1-5	.	.	CASSVGSGNNQPQHF	TGTGCCAGCAGTGTAGGATCGGGGAACAATCAGCCCCAGCATTTT
15	TRBV4-2	TRBJ2-7	.	TRBD2	CASSLPGTSGAEQYF	TGTGCCAGCAGCCTACCCGGGACTAGCGGGGCCGAGCAGTACTTC
13	TRBV7-2	TRBJ2-3	.	.	CASSFPGADTQYF	TGTGCCAGCAGCTTCCCGGGGGCAGATACGCAGTATTTT
16	TRBV5-5	TRBJ2-7	.	.	CASSLGGGGMNYEQYF	TGTGCCAGCAGCTTGGGCGGTGGGGGGATGAATTACGAGCAGTACTTC
15	TRBV19	TRBJ1-3	.	.	CASSVGAYSGNTIYF	TGTGCCAGTAGTGTAGGGGCATACTCTGGAAACACCATATATTTT
12	TRBV12-3/TRBV12-4	TRBJ1-2	once	.	CASMAGVEGYTF	TGTGCCAGCATGGCAGGGGTCGAAGGCTACACCTTC
15	TRBV19	TRBJ1-5	.	.	CASSIDLGRGQPQHF	TGTGCCAGTAGTATAGATCTCGGCAGGGGTCAGCCCCAGCATTTT
15	TRBV11-2	TRBJ2-3	.	.	CASSLLRGNTDTQYF	TGTGCCAGCAGCTTACTCCGGGGGAACACAGATACGCAGTATTTT
14	TRBV2	TRBJ1-5	.	.	CASSEINSNQPQHF	TGTGCCAGCAGTGAGATCAATAGCAATCAGCCCCAGCATTTT
15	TRBV6-5	TRBJ1-2	.	.	CASSYSHKGGYGYTF	TGTGCCAGCAGTTACTCGCATAAGGGGGGCTATGGCTACACCTTC
14	TRBV18	TRBJ1-1	.	.	CASSGGLRNTEAFF	TGTGCCAGCTCTGGGGGCCTGAGGAACACTGAAGCTTTCTTT
15	TRBV7-3	TRBJ2-1	.	TRBD2	CASSLSGPGGNEQFF	TGTGCCAGCAGCTTATCTGGGCCGGGGGGAAATGAGCAGTTCTTC
12	TRBV27	TRBJ1-1	once	.	CASRKGGTEAFF	TGTGCCAGCAGAAAAGGCGGCACTGAAGCTTTCTTT
14	TRBV30	TRBJ1-4	.	.	CAWKRGATNEKLFF	TGTGCCTGGAAGAGAGGTGCAACTAATGAAAAACTGTTTTTT
19	TRBV4-1	TRBJ2-6	few	TRBD1	CASSERQGSPSAGANVLTF	TGCGCCAGCAGCGAGAGACAGGGCTCCCCTTCTGCTGGGGCCAACGTCCTGACTTTC
14	TRBV5-4	TRBJ1-4	few	TRBD1	CASSQGQGSEKLFF	TGTGCCAGCAGCCAGGGACAGGGGAGTGAAAAACTGTTTTTT
13	TRBV7-8	TRBJ2-1	once	TRBD2	CASRPGGGRGQFF	TGTGCCAGCAGACCGGGCGGGGGGCGTGGGCAGTTCTTC
17	TRBV7-2	TRBJ1-5	.	.	CASSLAGQGYSNQPQHF	TGTGCCAGCAGCTTAGCGGGGCAGGGGTATAGCAATCAGCCCCAGCATTTT
15	TRBV29-1	TRBJ2-7	.	TRBD1	CSVEVRDRGSYEQYF	TGCAGCGTTGAGGTACGGGACAGGGGTAGCTACGAGCAGTACTTC
17	TRBV4-2	TRBJ1-1	.	TRBD1	CASSRGQGLEMNTEAFF	TGTGCCAGCAGCCGAGGACAGGGGTTAGAAATGAACACTGAAGCTTTCTTT
13	TRBV24-1	TRBJ1-2	.	.	CATSDGHDYGYTF	TGTGCCACCAGTGACGGACACGACTATGGCTACACCTTC